This T cell receptor beta chain appears in the sequencing data of a study of coeliac disease. This clone occurred a few times. The antigen is not known. Cells were frozen in aliquots of roughly 500,000, and one aliquot per fraction was sequenced. Findings of the study overall: Lower clonality than controls marked TRB and TRG repertoires from active celiac intraepithelial and lamina propria samples. The authors considered this approach unsuitable for unbiased detection of gliadin-specific T cells. Cross-contamination between intraepithelial and lamina propria cells was possible.

Only in-frame clones appear in the TCRdb table, and some are missing; sequencing was by immunoSEQ multiplex PCR. The data contain approximately 940 clones, 70% of them singletons. The clonotype was recovered from a human donor without celiac disease. Source material: intraepithelial lymphocytes from the gut.

DNA of the CDR3: TGTGCCAGTAGTAACCCGGGACAGGGTGAAAACGAGCAGTACTTC. Translating it yields CASSNPGQGENEQYF. V and J are TRBV19 and TRBJ2-7, with 9 positions matching TRBD1. The length of the CDR3 is 15 residues. CDR1 and CDR2 (germline): LNHDA, SQIVND (reference sequence). With 4 bases clipped from V and 5 bases from J, the junction kept 9 bases outside the gene matches.